A single TCR beta chain is shown here with its context. Sequenced by immunoSEQ multiplex PCR; TCRdb stores in-frame clones only, minus some. The table has roughly 80,000 clones, around 86% seen once. The sample is drawn from a study of OX40 agonist ivuxolimab in advanced cancers. The sample in question was CD4+ or CD8+ T cells sorted from blood, obtained in a trial of the OX40 agonist ivuxolimab. The source of this sequence is an adult with an advanced solid tumor such as melanoma, head and neck, liver or kidney cancer.

The CDR3 spells CASSVGMRGGPDTQYF. DNA for the CDR3: TGTGCCAGCAGCGTAGGTATGCGGGGGGGCCCAGATACGCAGTATTTT. The V call is TRBV9, the J call TRBJ2-3; 9 nucleotides align to TRBD2. The CDR3 spans 16 residues. With V trimmed by 0 bases and J by 4 bases, 6 bases remained unmatched. The V gene's germline CDR1 is SGDLS and CDR2 YYNGEE.